This TCR beta chain came from a study of T cell responses to AZD1222 COVID-19 vaccine. The data were produced by immunoSEQ multiplex PCR, yet TCRdb's version contains in-frame clones alone and is incomplete. The table lists about 84,000 clones, 80% to 90% of them singletons. Germline lookup yields CDR1 MNHNS and CDR2 SASEGT. There are 17 residues in the CDR3. Deletions cut 2 bases from V and 7 bases from J, with 18 bases between. The source was peripheral blood, collected 28 days after the second AZD1222 dose. V gene TRBV6-1 combines with J gene TRBJ1-6, with D possibly being TRBD1 (6 bases). This receptor was taken from an adult who received the AZD1222 COVID-19 vaccine. The CDR3 here is CASSERMGASGNSPLHF. CDR3 DNA sequence: TGTGCCAGCAGTGAACGTATGGGGGCGTCTGGGAATTCACCCCTCCACTTT.